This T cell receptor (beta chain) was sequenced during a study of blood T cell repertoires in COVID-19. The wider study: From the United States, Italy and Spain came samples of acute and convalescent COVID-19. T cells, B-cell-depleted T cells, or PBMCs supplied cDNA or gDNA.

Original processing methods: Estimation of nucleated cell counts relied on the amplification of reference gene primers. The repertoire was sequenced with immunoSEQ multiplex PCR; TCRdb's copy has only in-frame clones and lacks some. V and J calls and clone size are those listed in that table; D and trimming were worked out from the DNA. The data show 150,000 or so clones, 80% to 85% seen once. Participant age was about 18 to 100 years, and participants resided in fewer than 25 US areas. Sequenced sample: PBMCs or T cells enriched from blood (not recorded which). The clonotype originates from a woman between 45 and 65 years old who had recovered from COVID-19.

CDR3 bases: TGTGCCAGCAGTGAAATCGGGGGGGACATCAAAAACATTCAGTACTTC. Its protein product is CASSEIGGDIKNIQYF. V is TRBV2 and J is TRBJ2-4; 8 nucleotides agree with TRBD2. This CDR3 is built from 16 residues. The V and J ends lost 2 bases and 3 bases, in that order; junction bases with no gene match: 6. In germline, CDR1 is SNHLY, CDR2 FYNNEI.